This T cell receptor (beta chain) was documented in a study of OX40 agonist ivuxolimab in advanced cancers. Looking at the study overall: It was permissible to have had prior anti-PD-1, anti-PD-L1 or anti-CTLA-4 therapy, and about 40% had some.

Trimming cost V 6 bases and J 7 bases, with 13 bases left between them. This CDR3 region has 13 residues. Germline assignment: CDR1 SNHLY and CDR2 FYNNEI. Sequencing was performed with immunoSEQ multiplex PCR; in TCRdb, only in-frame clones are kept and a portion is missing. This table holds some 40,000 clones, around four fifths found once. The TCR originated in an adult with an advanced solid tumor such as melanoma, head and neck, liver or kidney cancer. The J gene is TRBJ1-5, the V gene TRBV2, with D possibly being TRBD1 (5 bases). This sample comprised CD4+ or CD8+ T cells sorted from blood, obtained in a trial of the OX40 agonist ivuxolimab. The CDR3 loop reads CASSPIGGQPQHF. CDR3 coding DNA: TGTGCCAGCAGCCCCATCGGGGGGCAGCCCCAGCATTTT.